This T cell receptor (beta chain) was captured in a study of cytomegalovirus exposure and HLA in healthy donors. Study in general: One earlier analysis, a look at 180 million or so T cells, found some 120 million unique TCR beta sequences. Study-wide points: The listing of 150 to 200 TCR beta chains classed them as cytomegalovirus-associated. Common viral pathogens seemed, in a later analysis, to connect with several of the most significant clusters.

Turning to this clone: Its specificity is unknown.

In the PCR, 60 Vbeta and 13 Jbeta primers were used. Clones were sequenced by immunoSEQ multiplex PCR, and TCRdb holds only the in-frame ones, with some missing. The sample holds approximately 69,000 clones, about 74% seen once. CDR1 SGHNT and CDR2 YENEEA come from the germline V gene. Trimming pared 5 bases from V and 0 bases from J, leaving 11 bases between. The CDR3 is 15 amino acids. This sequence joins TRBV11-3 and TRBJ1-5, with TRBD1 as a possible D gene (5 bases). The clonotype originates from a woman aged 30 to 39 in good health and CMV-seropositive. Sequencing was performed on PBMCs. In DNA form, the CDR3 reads TGTGCCAGCAGCCCCCAGGGTTATAGCAATCAGCCCCAGCATTTT. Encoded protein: CASSPQGYSNQPQHF.